This TCR beta chain was obtained from a study of T cells expressing NK-cell markers. Overall study context: Researchers got TCR beta repertoires out of sorted CD3+CD56+NKG2C+, CD3+CD56+NKG2C- and CD3+CD56-NKG2C+ T cells. With respect to HCMV, seven of the eight sequenced donors were seropositive, and one was seronegative. General study findings and limits: The study left the HCMV specificity of expanded NKG2C+ T cell clones unresolved.

Making the TCR beta cDNA relied on 5'RACE template switching with UMIs. TCRdb re-called the 5' RACE reads; one entry per CDR3 protein, DNA not given. The listing records fewer than 550,000 distinct CDR3 sequences. Of note for this clonotype: Its antigen is undetermined.

This CDR3 has 18 amino acids. CDR1 and CDR2 from the germline V gene are SGHRS and YFSETQ. The TCR sequence derives from a woman aged 50 to 65 in good health. The sequencing sample was made of blood T cells: a sorted CD56 or NKG2C T cell subset, CD4+ or CD8+ T cells, or bulk PBMC T cells (not recorded which). The genes are TRBV5-1 and TRBJ2-3; TCRdb lists TRBD2, though no DNA is available to test this call. This CDR3 is CASSLAGTSGRRADTQYF.